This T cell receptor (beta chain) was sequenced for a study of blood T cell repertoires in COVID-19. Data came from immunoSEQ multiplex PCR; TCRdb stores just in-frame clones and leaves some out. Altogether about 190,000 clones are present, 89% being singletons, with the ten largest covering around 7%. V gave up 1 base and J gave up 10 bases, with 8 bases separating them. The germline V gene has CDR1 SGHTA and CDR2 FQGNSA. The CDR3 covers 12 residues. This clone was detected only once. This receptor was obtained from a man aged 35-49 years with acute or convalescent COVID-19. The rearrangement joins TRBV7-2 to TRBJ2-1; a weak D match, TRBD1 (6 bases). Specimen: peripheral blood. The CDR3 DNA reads TGTGCCAGCAGCTTAGGAAGGGGGGAGCAGTTCTTC. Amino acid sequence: CASSLGRGEQFF.